Given below is one T cell receptor beta chain in context. The target antigen is unknown. The data are from a study of early T cells in non-severe SARS-CoV-2 infection. Study-wide background: Bulk RNA taken from unsorted whole blood was sequenced, leaving chains unpaired.

Overall study results and limits: There was a bias toward anti-spike CD8 responses in VDJdb matching, which missed private and CD4 specificities.

CDR1 is LGHNT and CDR2 is FRNRAP in the germline V gene. The CDR3 runs 13 residues. Trimming took 6 bases from V and 3 from J, leaving 12 bases between them. The protocol attached unique molecular identifiers to individual cDNA molecules. TCRdb processed the 5' RACE reads anew with MiXCR; each CDR3 protein has one entry. The sample lists about 47,000 distinct CDR3 sequences; roughly a tenth were seen once. The V call is TRBV12-5, the J call TRBJ2-7, with a tentative D call TRBD2 (6 bases). The source material was whole blood, sampled at baseline. The clonotype was recovered from an adult who was a healthcare worker with PCR-confirmed SARS-CoV-2 infection or an uninfected control (not recorded which). CDR3: CASGRDPLYEQYF. CDR3 DNA: TGTGCTAGTGGGCGGGACCCCCTCTACGAGCAGTACTTC.